This record covers a single TCR beta chain. This record comes from a study of blood T cell repertoires in COVID-19. The CDR3 sequence is 17 residues long. Germline V lookup: CDR1 SEHNR, CDR2 FQNEAQ (reference sequence). Trimming removed 5 bases at V and 4 bases at J, with 23 bases between. Assay used: immunoSEQ multiplex PCR; TCRdb lists only in-frame clones, some missing. The sample has several thousand clones, roughly 80% seen once; the top ten hold around 8%. The chain uses TRBV7-9 and TRBJ1-2; perhaps TRBD1 as D (6 bases). The receptor's source is a human donor with active COVID-19. The donor label of this sample is uncertain. The material sequenced was peripheral blood. The CDR3 spells CASSPATSIQGTYGYTF. The CDR3 DNA follows: TGTGCCAGCAGCCCGGCCACCTCCATACAGGGCACCTATGGCTACACCTTC.